A single T cell receptor beta chain is shown here with its context. This entry belongs to a study of blood T cell repertoires in COVID-19. Method: immunoSEQ multiplex PCR; TCRdb's copy keeps in-frame clones and lacks some. The table lists 230,000 or so clones, 88% of them singletons. The CDR3 sequence is 16 residues long. The germline gives CDR1 MNHEY, CDR2 SMNVEV (reference sequence). With 0 bases removed from V and 0 bases from J, the gap between germline ends came to 12 bases. Sequenced material: PBMCs or T cells enriched from blood (not recorded which). This chain uses TRBV27 with TRBJ2-7; a weak D match, TRBD1 (6 bases). The source is a woman aged 50 to 60 with acute COVID-19. The CDR3 reads CASSLSPQGSSYEQYF. In DNA, the CDR3 is TGTGCCAGCAGTTTATCGCCCCAGGGGAGCTCCTACGAGCAGTACTTC.